Listed below are T cell receptor beta chains from one sample, sequenced in a study of human T cells and chemical hapten exposure. TCRdb itself ran the RACE reads through MiXCR, one entry per CDR3 protein. The sample includes around 95,000 distinct CDR3 sequences, about 10% of them seen just once. The material was whole blood, obtained in connection with sensitization to the hapten diphenylcyclopropenone (DPC). These receptor sequences come from an older woman with alopecia areata. Some clones in this sample may be carry-over from other donors' samples. Both conserved end residues are part of each CDR3. The D gene is left open where the match is weak. Size values are once, few and many counts, or a class for expanded clones, and some rows have none.

len,v_gene,d_gene,abundance,j_gene,CDR3nt,CDR3aa
16,TRBV12-3/TRBV12-4,NA,NA,TRBJ2-1,TGTGCCAGCAGTTTAGAAACAGGAGCATCCTACAATGAGCAGTTCTTC,CASSLETGASYNEQFF
15,TRBV5-1,TRBD1,NA,TRBJ1-2,TGCGCCAGCAGCCCTGGACAGGGGGCTACAGATGGCTACACCTTC,CASSPGQGATDGYTF
15,TRBV11-2,TRBD2,many,TRBJ2-3,TGTGCCAGCAGCTTAGGGACTAGTGGGACAGATACGCAGTATTTT,CASSLGTSGTDTQYF
15,TRBV9,TRBD1,many,TRBJ2-5,TGTGCCAGCAGCGTAGATGAGGGGGCGCGGGAGACCCAGTACTTC,CASSVDEGARETQYF
15,TRBV11-2,NA,NA,TRBJ2-7,TGTGCCAGCAGATCTGGACTGGAGGGGTCCTACGAGCAGTACTTC,CASRSGLEGSYEQYF
15,TRBV10-1,TRBD1,few,TRBJ1-4,TGCGCCAGCAGTGAGATGGGACAGGGGAACGAAAAACTGTTTTTT,CASSEMGQGNEKLFF
16,TRBV7-2,NA,many,TRBJ2-3,TGTGCCAGCAGCCCGACTCGAGGCCTTAAGACAGATACGCAGTATTTT,CASSPTRGLKTDTQYF
13,TRBV7-3,NA,many,TRBJ2-2,TGTGCCAGCAGCCTACTAGGGACCGGGGAGCTGTTTTTT,CASSLLGTGELFF
14,TRBV5-1,NA,many,TRBJ2-3,TGCGCCAGCAGCTTCAAGGTACACACAGATACGCAGTATTTT,CASSFKVHTDTQYF
14,TRBV5-3,NA,NA,TRBJ2-7,TGTGCCAGAAGCTTGGCGCAGGGGGGATGCGAGCAGTACTTC,CARSLAQGGCEQYF
14,TRBV29-1,NA,NA,TRBJ2-3,TGCAGCGTTGCAGGACCCCTTAGCATAGATACGCAGTATTTT,CSVAGPLSIDTQYF
15,TRBV19,NA,NA,TRBJ2-7,TGTGCCAGTACCTGGAGCTGGGACACCGCCTACGAGCAGTACTTC,CASTWSWDTAYEQYF
14,TRBV3-1,NA,many,TRBJ2-7,TGTGCCAGCAGCCAAGTATCTGGGGTAAACGGACAGTACTTC,CASSQVSGVNGQYF
13,TRBV21-1,NA,few,TRBJ2-2,TGTGCCAGCCCCGACAAGAACACCGGGGAGCTGTTTTTT,CASPDKNTGELFF
16,TRBV5-6,NA,many,TRBJ1-5,TGTGCCAGCAGCTTGATGGGCAGGGCTGGCAATCAGCCCCAGCATTTT,CASSLMGRAGNQPQHF
16,TRBV10-2,NA,NA,TRBJ1-5,TGCGCCAGCAGTGAGTCGGCAGCCGGACGTTCTCAGCCCCAGCATTTT,CASSESAAGRSQPQHF
12,TRBV5-1,NA,many,TRBJ1-4,TGCGCCAGCAGCTTAACCGGGACCGGGGTGTTTTTT,CASSLTGTGVFF
12,TRBV29-1,NA,many,TRBJ1-1,TGCAGCGTTGATAAACAGAACACTGAAGCTTTCTTT,CSVDKQNTEAFF
13,TRBV7-9,NA,many,TRBJ1-4,TGTGCCAGCAGCTCCCCCCTGAGTGAAAAACTGTTTTTT,CASSSPLSEKLFF
17,TRBV3-1,NA,many,TRBJ1-4,TGTGCCAGCAGCCAAGACGTCAACGGGCGGGCTAATGAAAAACTGTTTTTT,CASSQDVNGRANEKLFF
14,TRBV4-2,NA,NA,TRBJ2-1,TGTGCCAGCAGCCAAGTTTCATTCCTCAATGAGCAGTTCTTC,CASSQVSFLNEQFF
14,TRBV12-3/TRBV12-4,NA,many,TRBJ1-1,TGTGCCAGCAGTGCCCTGACAGAGAACACTGAAGCTTTCTTT,CASSALTENTEAFF
15,TRBV11-1,TRBD1,many,TRBJ1-1,TGTGCCAGCAGCGACGGGACAGCGGGTTACACTGAAGCTTTCTTT,CASSDGTAGYTEAFF
12,TRBV7-2,NA,NA,TRBJ2-5,TGTGCCAGCAGCTTAGGGACAGAGACCCAGTACTTC,CASSLGTETQYF
12,TRBV7-9,TRBD1,few,TRBJ1-2,TGTGCCAGCAGCCCCCATCAGGGGGGCCACACCTTC,CASSPHQGGHTF
16,TRBV6-1,TRBD2,many,TRBJ2-1,TGTGCCAGCACCCCTCTGGGGACTAGCGGGGTCTGGGAGCAGTTCTTC,CASTPLGTSGVWEQFF
14,TRBV19,TRBD1,NA,TRBJ2-1,TGTGCCAGTAGTACGGACAGGGGGTACAATGAGCAGATCTTC,CASSTDRGYNEQIF
15,TRBV20-1,TRBD2,many,TRBJ2-5,TGCAGTGCTAGAGATCCCCAGCGGGGACAAGAGACCCAGTACTTC,CSARDPQRGQETQYF
15,TRBV10-2,NA,many,TRBJ1-2,TGCGCCAGCAGTGAGTCGACGGCCGGGGTCTATGGCTACACCTTC,CASSESTAGVYGYTF
15,TRBV5-1,NA,few,TRBJ1-2,TGCGCCAGCAGCTTGGGACAGCGCGAAGCTTATGGCTACACCTTC,CASSLGQREAYGYTF
15,TRBV5-1,NA,many,TRBJ1-2,TGCGCCAGCAGCTTGAGTGTCGGACTTGGGGATGGCTACACCTTC,CASSLSVGLGDGYTF
16,TRBV9,TRBD2,many,TRBJ2-1,TGTGCCAGCAGCCGACTAGCGGGGGGCATCTACAATGAGCAGTTCTTC,CASSRLAGGIYNEQFF
12,TRBV10-2,NA,NA,TRBJ2-3,TGCGCCAGCAGTTCACAACGGGGTACGCAGTATTTT,CASSSQRGTQYF
16,TRBV2,NA,few,TRBJ2-3,TGTGCCAGCAGTGAAGGCTACAGCCCGTCGTCGGATACGCAGTATTTT,CASSEGYSPSSDTQYF
15,TRBV14,NA,few,TRBJ2-1,TGTGCCAGCAGCCCCTATTACGACTTTAACAATGAGCAGTTCTTC,CASSPYYDFNNEQFF
12,TRBV7-9,NA,many,TRBJ1-5,TGTGCCAGCAGCTTTGGGAGTGGAATCCAGCATTTT,CASSFGSGIQHF
12,TRBV29-1,NA,NA,TRBJ2-1,TGCAGCGTTGAGACAGCCTACAATGAGCAGTTCTTC,CSVETAYNEQFF
14,TRBV7-9,NA,many,TRBJ1-1,TGTGCCAGCAGCCTGACGACAGTGAACACTGAAGCTTTCTTT,CASSLTTVNTEAFF
16,TRBV6-6,TRBD1,NA,TRBJ2-2,TGTGCCAGCAGTTACCTAGGGACAGGGGTTGCCGGGGAGCTGTTTTTT,CASSYLGTGVAGELFF
15,TRBV12-3/TRBV12-4,TRBD2,many,TRBJ2-5,TGTGCCAGCAGTTTAGGGGGAGGGGTGAGGGAGACCCAGTACTTC,CASSLGGGVRETQYF
15,TRBV11-1,NA,many,TRBJ2-5,TGTGCCAGCAGCTTGAACGAAGGGACTCAGGAGACCCAGTACTTC,CASSLNEGTQETQYF
13,TRBV11-2,NA,many,TRBJ1-1,TGTGCCAGCAGCTTATCGGGAATTATTGAAGCTTTCTTT,CASSLSGIIEAFF
15,TRBV3-1,TRBD1,NA,TRBJ2-7,TGTGCCAGCAGCCAAGATTTCGACAGGGTTTACGAGCAGTACTTC,CASSQDFDRVYEQYF
18,TRBV11-2,TRBD2,NA,TRBJ2-1,TGTGCCAGCAGCTTAGATCGAGCGGCGGGGGACTCCTACAATGAGCAGTTCTTC,CASSLDRAAGDSYNEQFF
14,TRBV12-3/TRBV12-4,NA,NA,TRBJ2-7,TGTGCCAGCAGTTTAGCTGCCCTAACGGGGGAGCAGTACTTC,CASSLAALTGEQYF
15,TRBV6-4,NA,NA,TRBJ2-3,TGTGCCAGCAGTGAAGTGGGGGGTATCCCAGATACGCAGTATTTT,CASSEVGGIPDTQYF
14,TRBV19,NA,few,TRBJ2-5,TGTGCCAGTAGTATAGAGACAGGTCGGGAGACCCAGTACTTC,CASSIETGRETQYF
16,TRBV7-9,TRBD1,many,TRBJ1-2,TGTGCCAGCAGCTTAGGAACGACAGGGGGCTTCTATGGCTACACCTTC,CASSLGTTGGFYGYTF
13,TRBV5-1,NA,many,TRBJ1-1,TGTGCCAGCAGCTTAGAAGGGAACACTGAAGCTTTCTTT,CASSLEGNTEAFF
14,TRBV7-9,TRBD2,few,TRBJ2-7,TGTGCCAGCAGCTTAGGGGACTACCACTACGAGCAGTACTTC,CASSLGDYHYEQYF
14,TRBV5-1,NA,many,TRBJ2-3,TGCGCCAGCAGCACAGGCGTTAGCACAGATACGCAGTATTTT,CASSTGVSTDTQYF
15,TRBV10-3,NA,many,TRBJ1-1,TGTGCCATCAGTGATTTGGGACGTGGGAACACTGAAGCTTTCTTT,CAISDLGRGNTEAFF
16,TRBV11-1,NA,NA,TRBJ2-1,TGTGCCAGCAGCCCCCGGGGACCAAGCTCCTACAATGAGCAGTTCTTC,CASSPRGPSSYNEQFF
15,TRBV3-1,NA,many,TRBJ2-5,TGTGCCAGCAGGACCCTTGGGACTTACCAAGAGACCCAGTACTTC,CASRTLGTYQETQYF